Sequencing of this TCR beta chain was carried out in a study of CD8 T cells in Susac syndrome. The study's findings and limits: Individuals included in the TCR sequencing and HLA analysis were acknowledged by the study to be relatively few in number.

RNA totalling about 0.45 to 1 ug underwent reverse transcription with random hexamers. The immunoSEQ assay covered 54 Vbeta and 13 Jbeta segments for CDR3. TCRdb passed the immunoSEQ multiplex PCR reads through MiXCR, listing each CDR3 protein once. The table records over 200,000 distinct CDR3 sequences, approximately 95% of them present only once. This CDR3 has 11 amino acids. V lost 5 bases and J lost 8, with 7 bases in between. Notes on this clonotype: What it recognizes is unknown.

The study used treatment-naive patients who had stable or active relapsing-remitting disease as multiple sclerosis controls. FACS was used to enrich TEMRA cells, whereas the CD8+ and CD4+ T cells were obtained by negative isolation. The sample consisted of CD4+ T cells from PBMCs. The chain uses TRBV12-3 or TRBV12-4 and TRBJ2-1, with D unclear. This clonotype was sampled from a human donor with multiple sclerosis. CDR3 protein: CASSVVDEQFF. CDR3 nucleotides: TGTGCCAGCAGTGTAGTGGATGAGCAGTTCTTC.